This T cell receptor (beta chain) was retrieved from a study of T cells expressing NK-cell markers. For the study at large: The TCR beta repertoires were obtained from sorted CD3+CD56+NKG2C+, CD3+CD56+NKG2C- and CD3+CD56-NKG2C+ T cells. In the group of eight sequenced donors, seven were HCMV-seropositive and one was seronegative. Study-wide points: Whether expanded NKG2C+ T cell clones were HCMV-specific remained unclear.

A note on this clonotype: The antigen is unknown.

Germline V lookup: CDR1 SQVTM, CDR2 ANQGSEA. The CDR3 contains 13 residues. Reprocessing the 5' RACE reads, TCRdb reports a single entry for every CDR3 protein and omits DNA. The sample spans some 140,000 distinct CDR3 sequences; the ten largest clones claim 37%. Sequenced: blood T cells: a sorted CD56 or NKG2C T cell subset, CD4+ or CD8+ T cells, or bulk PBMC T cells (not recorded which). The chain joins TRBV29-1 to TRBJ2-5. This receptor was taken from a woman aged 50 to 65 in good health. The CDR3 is CSVEGGVEETQYF.